These T cell receptor beta chains were read from a single sample in a study of blood T cell repertoires in COVID-19. The data were produced by immunoSEQ multiplex PCR, yet TCRdb's version contains in-frame clones alone and is incomplete. The repertoire holds about 360,000 clones, with 86% as singletons. Input material: peripheral blood. The receptor source for this set is a woman aged 55 to 70 with COVID-19, enrolled during active disease. CDR3s include the opening cysteine and the closing phenylalanine or tryptophan. Each record gives: clone size, V gene, J gene, CDR3 protein. Expanded clones get a size class; other rows say once, few or many, or leave the size out.

NA	TRBV5-1	TRBJ1-3	CASSLDPGPISGNTIYF
NA	TRBV3-1/TRBV3-2	TRBJ2-7	CASSRREGDEQYF
NA	TRBV30	TRBJ1-6	CACTGTVNSPLHF
NA	TRBV7-6	TRBJ1-4	CASSRWAGVAEKLFF
once	TRBV5-6	TRBJ2-3	CASSHLIETENVNTQYF
NA	TRBV12-3/TRBV12-4	TRBJ1-5	CASSSPGPQHF
NA	TRBV5-5	TRBJ2-3	CASSVSLAGISIADTQYF
NA	TRBV3-1/TRBV3-2	TRBJ2-3	CASSQFAPGVGGTQYF
NA	TRBV7-9	TRBJ2-4	CASSLAGGEENIQYF
NA	TRBV14	TRBJ2-5	CASSQGPAQYF
NA	TRBV7-9	TRBJ2-1	CASSLGLAGVDEQFF
NA	TRBV28	TRBJ1-6	CASSLTAGGSPLHF
NA	TRBV5-1	TRBJ1-2	CASRETNGYTF
few	TRBV4-2	TRBJ1-3	CASSQEGQGRGNTIYF
NA	TRBV5-6	TRBJ1-4	CASSWDRRNEKLFF
NA	TRBV19	TRBJ2-3	CASSIPLTDTQYF
NA	TRBV4-1	TRBJ2-2	CASSQNTGKGTGELFF
NA	TRBV19	TRBJ1-2	CASSILSGDGYTF
NA	TRBV5-8	TRBJ2-5	CASSSGSGGARETQYF
NA	TRBV5-1	TRBJ1-3	CASSSGTAGNTIYF
NA	TRBV30	TRBJ2-3	CAWSRGGSTDTQYF
NA	TRBV5-1	TRBJ1-2	CASTLGREDNYGYTF
NA	TRBV29-1	TRBJ2-7	CSVLFRDRGPEQYF
NA	TRBV18	TRBJ1-1	CASSPSGPLNTEAFF
NA	TRBV4-3	TRBJ2-1	CASSQAPVTSSYNEQFF
NA	TRBV11-1	TRBJ2-7	CASTRDRGVSYEQYF
few	TRBV3-1/TRBV3-2	TRBJ2-2	CASSREGLGELFF
NA	TRBV6-5	TRBJ2-7	CASRPGGPSYEQYF
NA	TRBV3-1/TRBV3-2	TRBJ1-4	CASSQEWSGEKLFF
NA	TRBV15	TRBJ1-1	CATSRSTTGRNTEAFF
NA	TRBV10-3	TRBJ2-7	CAIRLPGRQGLGYEQYF
NA	TRBV29-1	TRBJ2-5	CSAHRGQQETQYF
NA	TRBV9	TRBJ1-2	CASSVLGQGGGYTF
NA	TRBV19	TRBJ1-1	CASSIAVGGEGAFF